Included here is one TCR beta chain sequence, with context. The table lists this clonotype with a few counts. Its antigen is not yet known. No per-base quality is available; no much larger clone lies one base away. These reads were obtained on an Illumina NovaSeq 6000. Synthesis of TCR cDNA relied on 5'RACE template switching, a step that introduced a universal primer site along with unique molecular identifiers. Priming for cDNA synthesis came from both the TCR alpha and TCR beta constant segments. Library amplification involved two PCR steps, and the second step added sample barcodes and sequencing adapters. Sequencing of the libraries was done on either Illumina HiSeq 2500 (2x100 bp) or NovaSeq (2x150 bp). Concerning the study's data processing: MIGEC was used to demultiplex reads and collapse the reads into UMI consensus sequences, and MiXCR was used for V(D)J alignment. Vaccine-responding clonotypes were identified with edgeR using replicate PBMC samples, with FDR below 0.01 and a log2 fold change above 5 up to day 15 being required. CD4 or CD8 identity was assigned to each bulk clonotype according to whether the clonotype was present at higher abundance in the sequenced CD4 repertoire or the sequenced CD8 repertoire. In-frame beta chains were kept once TCRdb had trimmed the public reads at Q25 with fastp and called clones with MiXCR. Entries that share a CDR3 protein sequence are merged under the most common genes and DNA. The V and J calls, along with clone size, are taken from TCRdb and not from the paper's own processing. The sample records about 310,000 distinct CDR3 sequences, 3% to 4.5% of which are singletons. Together, the top ten hold roughly a quarter of the sample.

This specimen's treatment or condition label, interpreted: live attenuated yellow fever vaccine strain. At every blood-draw timepoint, two biological replicates of bulk PBMCs were collected. PBMCs were isolated from peripheral blood using a standard Ficoll-Paque protocol. TriZol was used to extract RNA from bulk PBMCs, CD4 and CD8 fractions, and dextramer-positive and dextramer-negative fractions. The sample comes from a study of T cells after yellow fever vaccination (dated by TCRdb to the late 2010s). Background for the entire study: The SMART-Seq v4 Ultra Low Input RNA kit was used to prepare libraries from fractions with low cell numbers. To follow T-cell clones before and after primary and booster YFV17D yellow fever vaccination, bulk TCR alpha and beta repertoires were sequenced over time. The cohort comprised two healthy male donors, one aged 18 to 30 and one aged 30 to 39 years. Blood samples were taken at several timepoints before and after primary and secondary immunization, and bulk PBMC replicates and cell subsets were isolated. Beyond this particular receptor, the publication reports: Compared with the primary T-cell response, the secondary T-cell response was faster but weaker, reaching its peak on day 5 rather than on day 15. Because only a couple of donors were included in the study, the extent to which the findings can be generalized is limited. Because abundant contaminating clonotypes from the bulk population could be contained in FACS-sorted repertoires, computational filtering was required. A small share of clonotypes was detected in both CD4 and CD8 compartments, with the overlap likely arising from convergent recombination. After the booster, most clones that had expanded after primary vaccination were detected again (nearly 97% of CD4 and 88% of CD8), suggesting broad maintenance of memory.

From cysteine to phenylalanine, the CDR3 is 16 amino acids long. The kept DNA is CDR3 alone, 48 bases in frame from the first base. V drops 5 bases and J drops 4 bases, leaving 17 bases in between. CDR1 and CDR2, per the germline V gene, are MNHEY and SVGAGI. This TCR was sampled from a man aged 18 to 29 who received the YFV17D yellow fever vaccine. The sequence links TRBV6-5 to TRBJ2-2, with no D gene named confidently. Sequencing used PBMCs, obtained on the day of the yellow fever booster vaccination. The DNA sequence reads TGTGCCAGCAGTCAACAGACCGGCCTCGGCACCGGGGAGCTGTTTTTT. This yields the protein CASSQQTGLGTGELFF.